The T cell receptor (beta chain) described here comes from a study of cytomegalovirus exposure and HLA in healthy donors (dated by TCRdb to 2016 to 2017). Looking at the study overall: According to an earlier analysis of 587 of the donors, 200 million or so T cells yielded over 90 million unique TCR beta sequences and 276 Gb of sequence data. Around 320 gigabases of sequencing data and tens of millions of unique TCR sequences were included in an early release covering 550 to 800 HLA-typed donors. Among the roughly 400 genotyped donors, approximately 82% belonged to the genetic ancestry cluster associated with self-reported Caucasian donors. The aim of the study was to test whether cataloging public T cell receptors could identify signatures of past pathogen exposure. The study used immunosequencing to profile the T cell repertoires of hundreds of subjects and linked those repertoires to cytomegalovirus serostatus. Besides the first cohort of roughly 700 subjects, a separate validation cohort made up of 120 different subjects was used. High-throughput TCR immunosequencing, statistical association of individual TCRs with disease status, and machine learning were combined to predict cytomegalovirus infection status. A later analysis re-examined previously published TCR beta repertoires from 600 to 700 donors and added high-resolution HLA genotyping to investigate patterns of TCR occurrence. Rather than drawing on any new phenotypic data, the later analysis identified candidate immune exposures from TCR beta sequences and the way those sequences occurred across donors. In an earlier analysis of a few hundred of the donors, high-throughput TCR beta sequencing was used to judge whether each TCR beta V gene segment behaved as functional or pseudogenic. Donor age, sex, ethnicity and CMV serostatus were compiled alongside the repertoire data. In a later genetic analysis, genome-wide SNP genotypes for about 65% of the 666 donors were used, and that subset was treated as a discovery cohort. All discovery cohort repertoires had been generated using a single sequencing platform. Class I and class II HLA loci were covered by the typing at four-digit resolution. Typing coverage varied by locus: about 620-630 donors for A, B, C, DRB1 and DQB1; more than 500 for DQA1; approximately 610 for DPA1; about 450 for DPB1. Roughly five DR-DQ haplotypes were handled as single units for association and clustering because linkage in the cohort was strong. Across about 370 genotyped donors of the cohort, an average of approximately 220,000 unique TCR beta nucleotide sequences per donor were sequenced, and around 20% of those sequences were non-productive.

Here is what the overall study found, with its caveats: The only immune exposure information available for the cohort was CMV serostatus. A further reported finding was that TCR beta sequences accurately predicted the HLA-A and HLA-B alleles for most subjects in the first cohort. At a false discovery rate of 0.05, a later analysis linked about 16,000 TCR beta sequences to specific HLA alleles. In a later analysis, HLA-associated TCR beta chains were found to be more clonally expanded and to have lower generation probabilities than equally common non-associated chains. Broadly in line with IMGT annotations, most TCR beta V segments showed up in productive rearrangements about 87% or about 30% of the time in an earlier analysis of 587 of the donors. Over 15 rarely observed V segments, including chromosome 9 orphons, were excluded from the earlier analysis of almost 600 of the donors because counts were too low. It was suggested by the authors that the approach could potentially be generalized to other disease states and immunological phenotypes. In this cohort, only TCR beta chains were sequenced, and detectable features were limited by the absence of alpha or paired-chain data. HLA typing was unavailable for some donors at each locus, so association tests used only the typed subset. A total of roughly 160 TCR beta chains were listed by the study as associated with cytomegalovirus. In a later analysis, several top co-occurrence clusters were reported to appear linked to parvovirus B19, influenza, CMV and Epstein-Barr virus. Linkage disequilibrium might explain the correlated functional status among segregating V segments, but an unknown experimental factor could not be ruled out. A later analysis found that TCR association rates varied across HLA loci, with DRB1 alleles showing the most associated TCRs and HLA-C alleles the fewest. A few of the identified cytomegalovirus-associated TCR beta chains were confirmed in vitro to be specific for cytomegalovirus antigens. Sequencing depth was assumed to be roughly uniform across donors in the presence/absence analyses, though that assumption may not hold. When HLA alleles, especially DR and DQ, strongly co-occurred, TCR associations were difficult to assign to individual alleles. The classifier was reported to diagnose cytomegalovirus status with high specificity and sensitivity in both the original cohort and the validation cohort. Most CMV-associated TCR beta chains appeared to be HLA-restricted in a later analysis, and the HLA associations seemed to be driven largely by CMV exposure. A later genetic analysis associated a missense DCLRE1C variant with V-gene and J-gene trimming of TCR beta chains, and an independent cohort replicated the association. Across donors, most TCR sequences were observed very rarely, whereas some public TCRs were present in many individuals. A cluster of highly shared sequence variants was judged likely to represent a technical artifact of the sequencing pipeline. Compared with the roughly 700-donor mean, donors in an Asian-associated ancestry cluster had fewer N-insertions in productive TCRs, according to a later genetic analysis.

The method was the immunoSEQ multiplex PCR assay. For the multiplex PCR, a mixture combining 60 forward primers for TCR Vbeta segments and 13 reverse primers for TCR Jbeta segments was used. The CDR3 region of rearranged TCR beta genes was amplified from genomic DNA by a multiplex PCR assay. On the Illumina HiSeq System, the amplified TCR beta libraries were sequenced as 87-base-pair reads. The study's processing was this. Across the roughly 700 repertoires, a later analysis counted some 80 million unique TCR beta chains, 8.5 million to 12 million of which were shared by at least two donors. Raw reads were error-corrected and collapsed into unique sequences with a nearest-neighbor algorithm that merged closely related sequences to remove PCR and sequencing errors. CDR3 sequences were aligned to IMGT reference sequences to assign V, D and J gene segments. For a sequence to be retained, a match of at least six nucleotides was required to both a V gene segment and a J gene segment. Rearrangements were classified as productive when the CDR3 lacked stop codons and remained in frame with V and J, and all other rearrangements were classified as non-productive. Following IMGT convention, CDR3 was defined as the stretch from the second conserved V-encoded cysteine up to the conserved J-encoded phenylalanine. Sequences without an unambiguous match to a single V gene segment were excluded from the earlier analysis of about 600 of the donors. An earlier analysis of about 590 of the donors classified V segments as functional when productive rearrangements were above 56.7% and as segregating when the standard deviation between donors was above 5%. A statistical classification framework was built to diagnose cytomegalovirus status from the catalog of TCR beta chain sequences. V and J gene assignment, in a later analysis, came from comparing TCR nucleotide sequences with IMGT/GENE-DB human TR gene sequences. A later analysis assigned CDR3 sequences and most-parsimonious VDJ recombination scenarios with the TCRdist pipeline. In a later analysis, every TCR beta chain was defined by the combination of its CDR3 amino acid sequence and its V-gene family, and reads without a unique V-gene family were dropped. As a way to deal with suspected cross-contamination and a sequencing artifact, a later analysis dropped 450 to 600 nucleotide sequences that were highly shared and had low generation probability. In a later analysis, a clonal expansion index for each public chain was calculated from normalized within-repertoire ranks of inferred template counts. A later analysis computed generation probabilities with a VDJ recombination model fitted to out-of-frame rearrangements, and checked the results against IGoR. Hypergeometric tests were used in a later analysis to score TCR-TCR, TCR-HLA and TCR-CMV co-occurrence, with a repertoire-size bias correction applied to the TCR pairs. False discovery rates were estimated in a later analysis by permuting HLA or CMV assignments 20 times. In a later analysis, co-occurring TCRs were grouped using DBSCAN, and TCRdist sequence similarity was added for clustering within HLA-allele-positive subsets. For co-occurrence clustering, repertoires with fewer than 30,000 or more than 120,000 public chains were excluded, along with a handful of repertoires with anomalous nucleotide sharing. TCRdb limited this immuneACCESS table to in-frame rearrangements with V and J called. A share of clones is missing; checked studies link under half to unresolved V genes, and the rest is unexplained. V and J calls and clone size come straight from that table; D and trimming were deduced from the DNA. The sample includes some 150,000 clones, with over 70% observed a single time. 2.1% of the sample is held by the ten biggest clonotypes.

Concerning this clone itself: It has no known antigen specificity. Base qualities were left out, and no much larger clone turns up one base away.

The cohort comprised 670 or so healthy bone marrow donors. Cohort members were all nominally healthy when sampled, although unrecorded immune exposures were likely present. The donor tested CMV seronegative, placing the donor among the approximately 360 seronegative members of the cohort. A peripheral blood sample was collected from each donor, and TCR beta sequencing was performed on peripheral blood mononuclear cells. Genomic DNA extraction from the blood cell samples was performed with the Qiagen DNeasy Blood Extraction Kit. The TCR comes from a man aged 25-40 years in good health and CMV-seronegative. The sequenced material came from PBMCs.

Read as DNA, the sequence is TGTGCCAGCAGCTTGGGGGGACAACACTCTGGAAACACCATATATTTT. This translates into CASSLGGQHSGNTIYF. The chain uses TRBV5-4 and TRBJ1-3, and perhaps TRBD1 as D gene, on 6 matching bases. Relative to germline, V is 0 bases shorter and J is 0 bases shorter, with 10 bases between their ends. CDR1 and CDR2, per the germline V gene (reference sequence), are SGHNT and YYREEE. The CDR3, from cysteine to phenylalanine, totals 16 residues. The kept DNA is CDR3 alone, 48 bases in frame from the first base.